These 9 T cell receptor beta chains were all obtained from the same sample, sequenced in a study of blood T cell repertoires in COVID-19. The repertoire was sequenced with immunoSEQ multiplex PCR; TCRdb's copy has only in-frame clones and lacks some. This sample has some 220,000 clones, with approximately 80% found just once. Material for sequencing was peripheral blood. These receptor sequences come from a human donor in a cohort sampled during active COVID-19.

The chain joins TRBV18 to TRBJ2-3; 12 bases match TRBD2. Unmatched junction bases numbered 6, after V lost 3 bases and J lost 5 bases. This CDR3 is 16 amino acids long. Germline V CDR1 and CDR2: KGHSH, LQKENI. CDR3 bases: TGTGCCAGCTCACCGCCCACTAGCGGGGGGCGAGATACGCAGTATTTT. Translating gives CASSPPTSGGRDTQYF. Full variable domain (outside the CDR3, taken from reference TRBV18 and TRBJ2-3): NAGVMQNPRHLVRRRGQEARLRCSPMKGHSHVYWYRQLPEEGLKFMVYLQKENIIDESGMPKERFSAEFPKEGPSILRIQQVVRGDSAAYFCASSPPTSGGRDTQYFGPGTRLTVL.

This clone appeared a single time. The CDR3 nucleotides read TGTGCCAGTAGTAGTACAGGGAGGGGGGGCAATCAGCCCCAGCATTTT. Residues: CASSSTGRGGNQPQHF. V gene TRBV19 combines with J gene TRBJ1-5, with D tentatively TRBD1 (6 bases). V lost 4 bases, J lost 2 bases, and 15 bases lay in between. Per the germline V gene, CDR1 is LNHDA and CDR2 is SQIVND (reference sequence). The CDR3 runs 16 residues.

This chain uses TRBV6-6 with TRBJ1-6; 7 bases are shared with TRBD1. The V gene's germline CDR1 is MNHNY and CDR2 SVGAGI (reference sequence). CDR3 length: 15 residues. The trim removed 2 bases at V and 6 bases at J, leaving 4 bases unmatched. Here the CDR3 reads CASSYGGTVNSPLHF. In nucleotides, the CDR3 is TGTGCCAGCAGTTACGGTGGGACAGTTAATTCACCCCTCCACTTT.

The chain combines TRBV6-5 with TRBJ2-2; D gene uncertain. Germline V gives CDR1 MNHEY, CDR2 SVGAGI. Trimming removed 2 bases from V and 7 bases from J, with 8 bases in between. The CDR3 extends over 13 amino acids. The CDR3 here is CASSYPGGGELFF. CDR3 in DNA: TGTGCCAGCAGTTACCCAGGTGGCGGGGAGCTGTTTTTT.

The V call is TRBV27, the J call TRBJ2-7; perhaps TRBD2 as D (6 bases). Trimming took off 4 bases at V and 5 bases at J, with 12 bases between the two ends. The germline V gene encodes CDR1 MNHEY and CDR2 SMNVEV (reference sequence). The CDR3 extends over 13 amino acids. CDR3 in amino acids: CASSSRDWDEQYF. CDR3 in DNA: TGTGCCAGCAGTTCCCGGGACTGGGACGAGCAGTACTTC.

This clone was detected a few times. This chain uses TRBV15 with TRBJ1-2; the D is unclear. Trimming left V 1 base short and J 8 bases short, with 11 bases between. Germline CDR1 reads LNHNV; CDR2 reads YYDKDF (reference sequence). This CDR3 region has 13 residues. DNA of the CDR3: TGTGCCACCAGCAGAGGTAGGGAGGGAGGCTACACCTTC. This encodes CATSRGREGGYTF.

This CDR3 reads CASSQEAGGPGGELFF. The CDR3 coding sequence is TGTGCCAGCAGCCAAGAGGCGGGGGGGCCTGGCGGGGAGCTGTTTTTT. This rearrangement joins TRBV4-2 to TRBJ2-2; 9 bases line up with TRBD2. V lost 0 bases, J lost 7 bases, and 6 bases stayed unmatched. The germline CDR1 and CDR2 sequences are LGHNA and YNFKEQ. The CDR3 totals 16 residues.

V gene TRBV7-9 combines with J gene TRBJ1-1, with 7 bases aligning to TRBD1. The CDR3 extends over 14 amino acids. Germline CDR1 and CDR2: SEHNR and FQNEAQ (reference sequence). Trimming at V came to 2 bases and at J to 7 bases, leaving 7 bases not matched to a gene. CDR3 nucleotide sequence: TGTGCCAGCAGCTTACAACCACAGGGGTTTGAAGCTTTCTTT. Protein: CASSLQPQGFEAFF.

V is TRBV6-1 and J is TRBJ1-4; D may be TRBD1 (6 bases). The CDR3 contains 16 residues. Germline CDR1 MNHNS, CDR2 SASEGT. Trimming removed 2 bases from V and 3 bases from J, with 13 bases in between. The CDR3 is CASSETVGAANEKLFF. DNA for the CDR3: TGTGCCAGCAGTGAAACGGTGGGGGCGGCTAATGAAAAACTGTTTTTT.